The rows below give T cell receptor beta chains drawn from one sample of a study of CD8 T cells in ankylosing spondylitis. TCRdb recomputed calls from the 5' RACE reads with MiXCR, one row per CDR3 protein. The sample lists more than 600,000 distinct CDR3 sequences; roughly 19% were seen once. Sequencing was carried out using blood, either unsorted or a sorted T cell fraction (not recorded which). These receptors were obtained from a male donor with ankylosing spondylitis. The CDR3 runs from the conserved cysteine through the conserved F or W. A D gene is named only where the DNA matches it firmly. Clone size is stated in some rows and not others, as once, few, many or a class when expanded.

d_call: TRBD2; v_call: TRBV20-1; clone_size: -; j_call: TRBJ2-3; cdr3_aa: CSATKTSGSTDTQYF; cdr3_nt: TGCAGTGCTACCAAGACTAGCGGGAGCACAGATACGCAGTATTTT
d_call: TRBD1; v_call: TRBV29-1; clone_size: -; j_call: TRBJ2-7; cdr3_aa: CSVEQGASEQYF; cdr3_nt: TGCAGCGTCGAACAGGGGGCTAGCGAGCAGTACTTC
d_call: TRBD1; v_call: TRBV2; clone_size: few; j_call: TRBJ2-4; cdr3_aa: CASSATGSLSKNIQYF; cdr3_nt: TGTGCCAGCAGTGCGACAGGGAGTTTATCCAAAAACATTCAGTACTTC
d_call: -; v_call: TRBV4-3; clone_size: -; j_call: TRBJ2-7; cdr3_aa: CASSQDQISSSYEQYF; cdr3_nt: TGCGCCAGCAGCCAAGATCAAATTAGCAGTTCCTACGAGCAGTACTTC
d_call: -; v_call: TRBV12-3/TRBV12-4; clone_size: -; j_call: TRBJ2-7; cdr3_aa: CASRRGDSYEQYF; cdr3_nt: TGTGCCAGCAGGAGGGGGGACTCCTACGAGCAGTACTTC
d_call: TRBD2; v_call: TRBV6-1; clone_size: -; j_call: TRBJ2-1; cdr3_aa: CASSAASGGAFGLEQFF; cdr3_nt: TGTGCCAGCAGTGCAGCCTCGGGAGGGGCATTCGGTCTTGAGCAGTTCTTC
d_call: TRBD1; v_call: TRBV5-6; clone_size: -; j_call: TRBJ2-4; cdr3_aa: CASSFDREAAKNIQYF; cdr3_nt: TGTGCCAGCAGCTTTGACAGGGAAGCGGCCAAAAACATTCAGTACTTC
d_call: -; v_call: TRBV5-6; clone_size: -; j_call: TRBJ2-7; cdr3_aa: CASSSGFGGYEQYF; cdr3_nt: TGTGCCAGCAGCTCGGGATTCGGGGGCTACGAGCAGTACTTC
d_call: TRBD2; v_call: TRBV5-1; clone_size: -; j_call: TRBJ2-1; cdr3_aa: CASSRRTSGTINEQFF; cdr3_nt: TGCGCCAGCAGCCGACGGACTAGCGGGACGATCAATGAGCAGTTCTTC
d_call: TRBD2; v_call: TRBV6-5; clone_size: few; j_call: TRBJ2-5; cdr3_aa: CASSFTSGSKTQYF; cdr3_nt: TGTGCCAGCAGTTTTACTAGCGGGAGCAAGACCCAGTACTTC
d_call: TRBD1; v_call: TRBV29-1; clone_size: few; j_call: TRBJ2-7; cdr3_aa: CSVDFEGQGLYF; cdr3_nt: TGCAGCGTTGATTTTGAGGGACAGGGGCTGTACTTC
d_call: -; v_call: TRBV20-1; clone_size: few; j_call: TRBJ1-5; cdr3_aa: CSATRFETGPSNQPQHF; cdr3_nt: TGCAGTGCTACGAGATTTGAGACAGGCCCAAGCAATCAGCCCCAGCATTTT
d_call: TRBD2; v_call: TRBV27; clone_size: -; j_call: TRBJ2-7; cdr3_aa: CASSLWTGTSVYEQYF; cdr3_nt: TGTGCCAGCAGTTTATGGACCGGGACTAGTGTCTACGAGCAGTACTTC
d_call: TRBD1; v_call: TRBV20-1; clone_size: few; j_call: TRBJ2-7; cdr3_aa: CSARKIGTAYYEQYF; cdr3_nt: TGCAGTGCTAGAAAAATAGGGACAGCTTACTACGAGCAGTACTTC
d_call: TRBD2; v_call: TRBV27; clone_size: -; j_call: TRBJ2-3; cdr3_aa: CASSFRGGNTQYF; cdr3_nt: TGTGCCAGCAGTTTCCGGGGAGGGAATACGCAGTATTTT
d_call: -; v_call: TRBV9; clone_size: -; j_call: TRBJ2-2; cdr3_aa: CASSPNETEYNTGELFF; cdr3_nt: TGTGCCAGCAGCCCCAACGAGACGGAGTATAACACCGGGGAGCTGTTTTTT
d_call: -; v_call: TRBV5-6; clone_size: -; j_call: TRBJ2-7; cdr3_aa: CASSLTGRAYEQYF; cdr3_nt: TGTGCCAGCAGCTTAACGGGTAGAGCCTACGAGCAGTACTTC
d_call: TRBD1; v_call: TRBV5-1; clone_size: -; j_call: TRBJ2-7; cdr3_aa: CASSWDRGGPYELYF; cdr3_nt: TGCGCCAGCAGCTGGGACAGGGGGGGGCCCTACGAGCTGTACTTC
d_call: -; v_call: TRBV7-6; clone_size: -; j_call: TRBJ2-1; cdr3_aa: CASSPRSGGRNEQFF; cdr3_nt: TGTGCCAGCAGCCCCCGTAGTGGGGGCAGGAATGAGCAGTTCTTC
d_call: TRBD1; v_call: TRBV29-1; clone_size: -; j_call: TRBJ1-6; cdr3_aa: CSVEGTGTVEFNSPLHF; cdr3_nt: TGCAGCGTTGAAGGCACCGGGACAGTGGAATTTAATTCACCCCTCCACTTT
d_call: -; v_call: TRBV7-3; clone_size: few; j_call: TRBJ2-2; cdr3_aa: CASSLISGELFF; cdr3_nt: TGTGCCAGCAGCTTAATCTCCGGGGAGCTGTTTTTT
d_call: -; v_call: TRBV7-9; clone_size: many; j_call: TRBJ2-7; cdr3_aa: CASSSTEAYEQYF; cdr3_nt: TGTGCCAGCAGCTCCACTGAGGCCTACGAGCAGTACTTC
d_call: -; v_call: TRBV29-1; clone_size: -; j_call: TRBJ2-3; cdr3_aa: CSVGWPGPTDTQYF; cdr3_nt: TGCAGCGTTGGTTGGCCCGGGCCCACAGATACGCAGTATTTT
d_call: -; v_call: TRBV12-3/TRBV12-4; clone_size: many; j_call: TRBJ2-2; cdr3_aa: CASSPYTGELFF; cdr3_nt: TGTGCCAGCAGTCCCTACACCGGGGAGCTGTTTTTT
d_call: -; v_call: TRBV10-3; clone_size: -; j_call: TRBJ2-7; cdr3_aa: CAISDPGSGDSYEQYF; cdr3_nt: TGTGCCATCAGTGATCCGGGGAGCGGTGACTCCTACGAGCAGTACTTC
d_call: TRBD2; v_call: TRBV4-3; clone_size: few; j_call: TRBJ2-3; cdr3_aa: CASSFGREVHWADTQYF; cdr3_nt: TGCGCCAGCAGTTTCGGGAGGGAGGTTCATTGGGCAGATACGCAGTATTTT
d_call: -; v_call: TRBV15; clone_size: few; j_call: TRBJ2-1; cdr3_aa: CATSSVIKRGAFNEQFF; cdr3_nt: TGTGCCACCAGCAGCGTAATTAAACGCGGGGCTTTCAATGAGCAGTTCTTC
d_call: TRBD2; v_call: TRBV7-9; clone_size: -; j_call: TRBJ2-1; cdr3_aa: CASTPPGGIHYNEQFF; cdr3_nt: TGTGCCAGCACCCCTCCCGGGGGGATACACTACAATGAGCAGTTCTTC
d_call: -; v_call: TRBV12-3/TRBV12-4; clone_size: many; j_call: TRBJ1-5; cdr3_aa: CASSTRLGPQHF; cdr3_nt: TGTGCCAGCAGTACACGACTGGGGCCCCAGCATTTT
d_call: -; v_call: TRBV4-1; clone_size: few; j_call: TRBJ1-3; cdr3_aa: CASSQLLSGPSRNTIYF; cdr3_nt: TGCGCCAGCAGCCAGCTACTGTCAGGGCCCTCGCGGAACACCATATATTTT
d_call: TRBD1; v_call: TRBV4-3; clone_size: -; j_call: TRBJ2-1; cdr3_aa: CASRDRGDNEQFF; cdr3_nt: TGCGCCAGCAGGGACAGGGGGGACAATGAGCAGTTCTTC
d_call: -; v_call: TRBV6-2/TRBV6-3; clone_size: few; j_call: TRBJ2-1; cdr3_aa: CASSYSNLASYNEQFF; cdr3_nt: TGTGCCAGCAGTTACTCGAATTTGGCTTCCTACAATGAGCAGTTCTTC
d_call: -; v_call: TRBV7-2; clone_size: few; j_call: TRBJ2-5; cdr3_aa: CASSFWTEETQYF; cdr3_nt: TGTGCCAGCAGCTTTTGGACGGAAGAGACCCAGTACTTC
d_call: -; v_call: TRBV10-3; clone_size: many; j_call: TRBJ1-2; cdr3_aa: CAISELPTNYGYTF; cdr3_nt: TGTGCCATCAGTGAGTTACCGACCAACTATGGCTACACCTTC
d_call: TRBD1; v_call: TRBV4-3; clone_size: -; j_call: TRBJ2-2; cdr3_aa: CASSQEWAQGRELFF; cdr3_nt: TGCGCCAGCAGCCAAGAATGGGCACAGGGGAGGGAGCTGTTTTTT
d_call: TRBD1; v_call: TRBV25-1; clone_size: few; j_call: TRBJ1-2; cdr3_aa: CASSYSQGAVNYGYTF; cdr3_nt: TGTGCCAGCAGTTATTCACAGGGGGCGGTTAACTATGGCTACACCTTC
d_call: -; v_call: TRBV5-1; clone_size: few; j_call: TRBJ1-4; cdr3_aa: CASSLAADRSTNEKLFF; cdr3_nt: TGCGCCAGCAGCTTGGCCGCCGACAGGTCCACTAATGAAAAACTGTTTTTT
d_call: -; v_call: TRBV4-1; clone_size: -; j_call: TRBJ2-7; cdr3_aa: CASSQVAGEGTYEQYF; cdr3_nt: TGCGCCAGCAGCCAAGTCGCAGGGGAGGGTACCTACGAGCAGTACTTC
d_call: TRBD2; v_call: TRBV9; clone_size: -; j_call: TRBJ2-3; cdr3_aa: CASSVEARTAGAGTDTQYF; cdr3_nt: TGTGCCAGCAGCGTAGAAGCCCGAACAGCGGGAGCGGGCACAGATACGCAGTATTTT
d_call: TRBD1; v_call: TRBV9; clone_size: few; j_call: TRBJ2-5; cdr3_aa: CASSVGGQGETQYF; cdr3_nt: TGTGCCAGCAGCGTAGGTGGACAGGGGGAGACCCAGTACTTC
d_call: TRBD2; v_call: TRBV7-3; clone_size: few; j_call: TRBJ2-2; cdr3_aa: CASSLMQGGTGELFF; cdr3_nt: TGTGCCAGCAGCTTAATGCAGGGAGGGACCGGGGAGCTGTTTTTT
d_call: -; v_call: TRBV28; clone_size: few; j_call: TRBJ2-6; cdr3_aa: CASSYSFSGANVLTF; cdr3_nt: TGTGCCAGCAGTTACAGTTTTTCTGGGGCCAACGTCCTGACTTTC
d_call: TRBD2; v_call: TRBV10-3; clone_size: few; j_call: TRBJ2-5; cdr3_aa: CAISEAIRAGQETQYF; cdr3_nt: TGTGCCATCAGTGAGGCTATCCGAGCGGGGCAAGAGACCCAGTACTTC
d_call: -; v_call: TRBV4-3; clone_size: many; j_call: TRBJ2-1; cdr3_aa: CASSQVFNFHNEQFF; cdr3_nt: TGCGCCAGCAGCCAAGTCTTTAACTTCCACAATGAGCAGTTCTTC
d_call: -; v_call: TRBV4-1; clone_size: -; j_call: TRBJ2-5; cdr3_aa: CASSQDTERETQYF; cdr3_nt: TGCGCCAGCAGCCAAGATACCGAGAGGGAGACCCAGTACTTC
d_call: -; v_call: TRBV11-2; clone_size: -; j_call: TRBJ2-7; cdr3_aa: CASSFGPLNGEQYF; cdr3_nt: TGTGCCAGCAGCTTCGGGCCCCTTAATGGCGAGCAGTACTTC